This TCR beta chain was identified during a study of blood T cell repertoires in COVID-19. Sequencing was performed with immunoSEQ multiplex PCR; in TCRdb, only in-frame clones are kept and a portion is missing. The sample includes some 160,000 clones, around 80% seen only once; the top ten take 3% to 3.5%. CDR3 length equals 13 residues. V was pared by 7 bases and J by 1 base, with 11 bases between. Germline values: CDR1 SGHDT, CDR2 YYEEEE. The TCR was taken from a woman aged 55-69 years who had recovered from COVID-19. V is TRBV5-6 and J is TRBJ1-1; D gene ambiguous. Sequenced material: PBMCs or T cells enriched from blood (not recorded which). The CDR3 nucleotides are TGTGCCAGCTCCCACGAGGAGAACACTGAAGCTTTCTTT. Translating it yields CASSHEENTEAFF.